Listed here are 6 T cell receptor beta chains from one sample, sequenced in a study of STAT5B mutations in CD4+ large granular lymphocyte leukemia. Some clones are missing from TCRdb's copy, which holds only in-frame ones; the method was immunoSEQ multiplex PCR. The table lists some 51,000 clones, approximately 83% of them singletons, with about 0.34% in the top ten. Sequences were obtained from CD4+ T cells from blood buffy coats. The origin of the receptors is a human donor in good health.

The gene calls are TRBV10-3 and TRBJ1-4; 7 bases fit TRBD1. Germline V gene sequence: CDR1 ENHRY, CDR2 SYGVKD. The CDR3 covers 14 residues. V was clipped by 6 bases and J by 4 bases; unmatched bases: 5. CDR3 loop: CAIRPGGFNEKLFF. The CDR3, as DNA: TGTGCCATCAGACCAGGGGGTTTTAATGAAAAACTGTTTTTT.

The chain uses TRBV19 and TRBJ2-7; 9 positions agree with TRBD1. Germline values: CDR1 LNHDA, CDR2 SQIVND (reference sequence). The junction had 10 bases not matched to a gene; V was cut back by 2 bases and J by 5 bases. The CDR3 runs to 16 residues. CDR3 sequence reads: CASSISGSQGANEQYF. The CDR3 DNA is TGTGCCAGTAGTATATCGGGCTCACAGGGGGCCAACGAGCAGTACTTC.

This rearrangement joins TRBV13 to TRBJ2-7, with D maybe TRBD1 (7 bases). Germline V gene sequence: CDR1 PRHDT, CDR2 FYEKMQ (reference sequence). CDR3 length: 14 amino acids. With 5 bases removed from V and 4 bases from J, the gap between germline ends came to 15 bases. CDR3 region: CASSLRDRKYEQYF. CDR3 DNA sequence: TGTGCCAGCAGCCTGCGGGACAGAAAATACGAGCAGTACTTC.

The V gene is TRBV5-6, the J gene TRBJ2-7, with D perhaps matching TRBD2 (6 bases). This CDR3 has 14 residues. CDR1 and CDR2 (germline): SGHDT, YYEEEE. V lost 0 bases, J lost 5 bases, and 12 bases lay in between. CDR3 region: CASSLAAGIHEQYF. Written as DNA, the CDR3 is TGTGCCAGCAGCTTGGCCGCGGGAATACACGAGCAGTACTTC.

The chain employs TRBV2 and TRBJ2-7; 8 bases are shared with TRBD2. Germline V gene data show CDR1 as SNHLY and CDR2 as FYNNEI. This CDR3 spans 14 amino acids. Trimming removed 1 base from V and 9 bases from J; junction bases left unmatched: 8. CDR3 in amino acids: CASSEGHGGAGQYF. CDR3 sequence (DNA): TGTGCCAGCAGTGAAGGTCACGGGGGGGCGGGGCAGTACTTC.

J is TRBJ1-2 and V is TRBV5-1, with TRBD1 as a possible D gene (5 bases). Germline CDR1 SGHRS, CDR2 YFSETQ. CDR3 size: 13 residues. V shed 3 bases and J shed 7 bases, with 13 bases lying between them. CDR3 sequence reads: CASSSQEDGGYTF. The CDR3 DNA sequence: TGCGCCAGCAGCTCACAGGAGGATGGTGGCTACACCTTC.